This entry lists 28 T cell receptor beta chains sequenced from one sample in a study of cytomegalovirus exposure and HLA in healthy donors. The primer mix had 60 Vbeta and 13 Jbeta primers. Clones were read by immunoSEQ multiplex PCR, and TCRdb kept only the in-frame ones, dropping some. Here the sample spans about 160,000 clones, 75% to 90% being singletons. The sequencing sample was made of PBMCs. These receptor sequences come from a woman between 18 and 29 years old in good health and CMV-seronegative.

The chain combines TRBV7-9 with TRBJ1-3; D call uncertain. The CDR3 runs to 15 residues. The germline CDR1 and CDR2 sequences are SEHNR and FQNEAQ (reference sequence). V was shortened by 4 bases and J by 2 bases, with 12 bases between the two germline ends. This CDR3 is CASSSRTDPGNTIYF. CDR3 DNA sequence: TGTGCCAGCAGCTCCCGAACAGATCCTGGAAACACCATATATTTT.

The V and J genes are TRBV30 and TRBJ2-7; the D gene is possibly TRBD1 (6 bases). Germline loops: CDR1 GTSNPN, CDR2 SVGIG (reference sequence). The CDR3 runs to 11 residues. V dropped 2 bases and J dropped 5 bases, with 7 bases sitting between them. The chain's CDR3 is CAWSTGNEQYF. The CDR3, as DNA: TGTGCCTGGAGTACAGGGAACGAGCAGTACTTC.

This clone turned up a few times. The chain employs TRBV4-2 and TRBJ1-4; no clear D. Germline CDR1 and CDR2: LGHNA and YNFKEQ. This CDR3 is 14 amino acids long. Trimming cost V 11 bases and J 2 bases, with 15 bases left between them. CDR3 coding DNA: TGTGCCTCCCAGCAGGCAGACACTAATGAAAAACTGTTTTTT. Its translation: CASQQADTNEKLFF.

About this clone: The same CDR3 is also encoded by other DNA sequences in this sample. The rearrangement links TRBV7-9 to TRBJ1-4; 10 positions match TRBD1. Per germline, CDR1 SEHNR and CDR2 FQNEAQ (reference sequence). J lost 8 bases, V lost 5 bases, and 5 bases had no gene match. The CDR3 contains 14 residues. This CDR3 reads CASSQGQGREKLFF. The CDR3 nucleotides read TGTGCCAGCAGCCAGGGACAGGGGAGGGAAAAACTGTTTTTT. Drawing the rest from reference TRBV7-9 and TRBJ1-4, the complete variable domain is DTGVSQNPRHKITKRGQNVTFRCDPISEHNRLYWYRQTLGQGPEFLTYFQNEAQLEKSRLLSDRFSAERPKGSFSTLEIQRTEQGDSAMYLCASSQGQGREKLFFGSGTQLSVL.

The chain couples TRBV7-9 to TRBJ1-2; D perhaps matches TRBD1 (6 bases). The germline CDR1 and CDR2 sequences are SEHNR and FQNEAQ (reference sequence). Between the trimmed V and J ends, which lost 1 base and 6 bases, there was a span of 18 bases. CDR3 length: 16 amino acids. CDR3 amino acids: CASSLGSRGYTDGYTF. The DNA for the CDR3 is TGTGCCAGCAGCTTAGGTTCCAGGGGATATACCGATGGCTACACCTTC.

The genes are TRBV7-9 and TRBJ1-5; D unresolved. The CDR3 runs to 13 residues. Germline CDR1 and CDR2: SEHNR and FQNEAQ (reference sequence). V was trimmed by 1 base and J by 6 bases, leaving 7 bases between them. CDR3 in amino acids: CASSLDGGQPQHF. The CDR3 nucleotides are TGTGCCAGCAGCTTAGATGGAGGTCAGCCCCAGCATTTT.

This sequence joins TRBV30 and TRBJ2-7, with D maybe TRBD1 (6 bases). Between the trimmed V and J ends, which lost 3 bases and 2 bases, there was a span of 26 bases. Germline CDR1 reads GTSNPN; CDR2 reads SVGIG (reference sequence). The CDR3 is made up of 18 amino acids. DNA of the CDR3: TGTGCCTGGAGGCACAAAACTAACCAGGGGCTGGTGACCTACGAGCAGTACTTC. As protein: CAWRHKTNQGLVTYEQYF. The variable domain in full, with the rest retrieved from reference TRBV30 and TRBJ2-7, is SQTIHQWPATLVQPVGSPLSLECTVEGTSNPNLYWYRQAAGRGLQLLFYSVGIGQISSEVPQNLSASRPQDRQFILSSKKLLLSDSGFYLCAWRHKTNQGLVTYEQYFGPGTRLTVT.

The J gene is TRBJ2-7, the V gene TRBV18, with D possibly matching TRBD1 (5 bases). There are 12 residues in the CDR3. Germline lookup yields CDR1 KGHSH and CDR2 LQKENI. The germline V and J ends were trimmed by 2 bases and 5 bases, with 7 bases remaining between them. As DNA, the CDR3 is TGTGCCAGCTCACCAGACAGCCACGAGCAGTACTTC. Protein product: CASSPDSHEQYF.

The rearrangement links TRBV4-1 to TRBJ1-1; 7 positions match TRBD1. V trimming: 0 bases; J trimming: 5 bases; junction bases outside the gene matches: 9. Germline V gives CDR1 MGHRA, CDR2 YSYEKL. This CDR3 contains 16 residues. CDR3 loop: CASSQDRRTGETEAFF. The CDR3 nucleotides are TGCGCCAGCAGCCAAGATCGACGAACAGGGGAAACTGAAGCTTTCTTT.

CDR3 DNA: TGTGCCAGTACCTTGACAGGGGGGAACACTGAAGCTTTCTTT. This codes for CASTLTGGNTEAFF. J is TRBJ1-1 and V is TRBV19, with 9 bases identical to TRBD1. The CDR3 runs 14 residues. V was clipped by 7 bases and J by 1 base; unmatched bases: 4. Germline CDR1 reads LNHDA; CDR2 reads SQIVND (reference sequence).

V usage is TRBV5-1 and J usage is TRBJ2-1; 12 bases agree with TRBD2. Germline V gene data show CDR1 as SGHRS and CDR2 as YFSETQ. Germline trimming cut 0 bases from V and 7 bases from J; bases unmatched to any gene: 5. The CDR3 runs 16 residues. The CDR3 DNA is TGCGCCAGCAGCTTGGAGCTAGCGGGGGGGCCTAATGAGCAGTTCTTC. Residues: CASSLELAGGPNEQFF.

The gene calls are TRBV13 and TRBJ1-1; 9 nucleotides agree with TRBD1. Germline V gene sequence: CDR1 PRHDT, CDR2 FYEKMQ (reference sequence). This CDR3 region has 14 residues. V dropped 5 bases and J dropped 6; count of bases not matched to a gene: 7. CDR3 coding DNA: TGTGCCAGCAGCCAAGGACAGGGGAATTCTGAAGCTTTCTTT. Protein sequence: CASSQGQGNSEAFF.

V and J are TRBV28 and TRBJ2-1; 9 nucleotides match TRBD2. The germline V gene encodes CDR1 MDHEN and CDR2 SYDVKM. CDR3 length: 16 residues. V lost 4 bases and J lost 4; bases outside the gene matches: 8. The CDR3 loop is CASSSPTSGSYNEQFF. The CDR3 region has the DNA TGTGCCAGCAGTTCCCCGACTAGCGGATCTTACAATGAGCAGTTCTTC.

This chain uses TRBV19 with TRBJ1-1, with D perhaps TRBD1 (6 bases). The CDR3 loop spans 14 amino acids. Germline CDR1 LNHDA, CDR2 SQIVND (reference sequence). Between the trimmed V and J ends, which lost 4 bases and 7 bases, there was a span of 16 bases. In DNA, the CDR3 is TGTGCCAGTAGTACCCCGACAGGCCGTATTGAAGCTTTCTTT. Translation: CASSTPTGRIEAFF.

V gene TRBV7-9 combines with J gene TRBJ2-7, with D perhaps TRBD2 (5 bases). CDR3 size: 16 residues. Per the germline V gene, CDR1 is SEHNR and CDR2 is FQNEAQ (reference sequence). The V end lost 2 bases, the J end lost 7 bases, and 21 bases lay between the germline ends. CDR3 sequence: CASSLRSPSLTGEQYF. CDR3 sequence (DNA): TGTGCCAGCAGCTTAAGGTCGCCTTCTCTTACGGGGGAGCAGTACTTC.

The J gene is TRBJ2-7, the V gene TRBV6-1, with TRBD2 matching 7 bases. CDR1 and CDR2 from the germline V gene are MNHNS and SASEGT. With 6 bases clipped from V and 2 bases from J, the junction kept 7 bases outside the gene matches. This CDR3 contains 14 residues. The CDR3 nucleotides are TGTGCCAGCAGGGGGGGGACCGGGGCCTACGAGCAGTACTTC. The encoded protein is CASRGGTGAYEQYF.

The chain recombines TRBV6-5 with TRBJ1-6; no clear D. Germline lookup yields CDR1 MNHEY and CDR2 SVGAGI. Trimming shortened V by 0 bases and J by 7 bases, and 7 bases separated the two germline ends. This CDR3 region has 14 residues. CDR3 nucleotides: TGTGCCAGCAGTTACTCGACTGGGAATTCACCCCTCCACTTT. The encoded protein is CASSYSTGNSPLHF.

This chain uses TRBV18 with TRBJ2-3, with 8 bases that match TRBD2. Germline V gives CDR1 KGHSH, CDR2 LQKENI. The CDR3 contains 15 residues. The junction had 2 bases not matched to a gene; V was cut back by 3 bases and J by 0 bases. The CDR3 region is CASSPGLGSTDTQYF. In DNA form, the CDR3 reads TGTGCCAGCTCACCGGGACTAGGTAGCACAGATACGCAGTATTTT.

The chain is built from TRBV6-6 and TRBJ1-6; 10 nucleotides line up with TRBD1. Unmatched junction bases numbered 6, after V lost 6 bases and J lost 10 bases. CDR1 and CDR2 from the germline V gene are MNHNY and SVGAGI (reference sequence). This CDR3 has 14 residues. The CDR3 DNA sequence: TGTGCCAGCAGCAAGGGACAGGGGAACTCACCCCTCCACTTT. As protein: CASSKGQGNSPLHF.

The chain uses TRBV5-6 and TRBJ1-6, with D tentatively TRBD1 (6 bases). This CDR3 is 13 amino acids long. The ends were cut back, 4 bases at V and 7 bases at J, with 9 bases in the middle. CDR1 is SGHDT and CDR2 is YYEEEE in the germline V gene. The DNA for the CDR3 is TGTGCCAGCAGCGAGCAGGGGAATTCACCCCTCCACTTT. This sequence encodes CASSEQGNSPLHF. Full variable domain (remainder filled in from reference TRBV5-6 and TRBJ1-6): DAGVTQSPTHLIKTRGQQVTLRCSPKSGHDTVSWYQQALGQGPQFIFQYYEEEERQRGNFPDRFSGHQFPNYSSELNVNALLLGDSALYLCASSEQGNSPLHFGNGTRLTVT.

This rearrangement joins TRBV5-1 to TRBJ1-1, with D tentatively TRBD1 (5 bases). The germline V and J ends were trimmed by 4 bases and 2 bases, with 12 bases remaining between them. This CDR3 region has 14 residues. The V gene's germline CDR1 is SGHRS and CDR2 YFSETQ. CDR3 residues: CASSLTQGNTEAFF. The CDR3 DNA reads TGCGCCAGCAGCCTAACCCAGGGCAACACTGAAGCTTTCTTT.

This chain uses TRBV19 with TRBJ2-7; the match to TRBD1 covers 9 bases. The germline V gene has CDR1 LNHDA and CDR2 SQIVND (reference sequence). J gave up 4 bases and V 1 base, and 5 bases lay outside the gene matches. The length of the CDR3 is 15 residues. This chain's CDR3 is CASSIAGQGFYEQYF. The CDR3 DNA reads TGTGCCAGTAGTATAGCCGGACAGGGGTTTTACGAGCAGTACTTC.

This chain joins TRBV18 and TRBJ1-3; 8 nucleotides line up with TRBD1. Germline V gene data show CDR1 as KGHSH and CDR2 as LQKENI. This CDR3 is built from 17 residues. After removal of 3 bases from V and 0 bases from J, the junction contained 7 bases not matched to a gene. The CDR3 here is CASSPIAGTGSGNTIYF. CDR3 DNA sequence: TGTGCCAGCTCACCCATCGCGGGGACAGGCTCTGGAAACACCATATATTTT.

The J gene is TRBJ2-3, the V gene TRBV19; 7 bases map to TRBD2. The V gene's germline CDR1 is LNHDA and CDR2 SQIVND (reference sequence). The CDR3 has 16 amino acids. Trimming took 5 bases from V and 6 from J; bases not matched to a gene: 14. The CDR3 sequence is CASSDKASGLGDTQYF. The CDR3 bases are TGTGCCAGTAGTGATAAGGCTAGCGGACTCGGGGATACGCAGTATTTT.

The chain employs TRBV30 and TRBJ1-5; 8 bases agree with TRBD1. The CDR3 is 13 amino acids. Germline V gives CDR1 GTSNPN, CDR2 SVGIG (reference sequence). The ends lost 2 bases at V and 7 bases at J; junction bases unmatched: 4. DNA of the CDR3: TGTGCCTGGAGTTCCGGACAGGGACAGCCCCAGCATTTT. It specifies CAWSSGQGQPQHF.

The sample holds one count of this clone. CDR3 DNA sequence: TGTGCCAGCACGGGGGTTCCTTACAATGGGGAAAAACTGTTTTTT. Protein product: CASTGVPYNGEKLFF. The genes are TRBV6-1 and TRBJ1-4; a possible D gene is TRBD1 (5 bases). Trimming stripped 7 bases from V and 8 bases from J, with 20 bases between. The CDR3 runs 15 residues. The germline V gene has CDR1 MNHNS and CDR2 SASEGT.

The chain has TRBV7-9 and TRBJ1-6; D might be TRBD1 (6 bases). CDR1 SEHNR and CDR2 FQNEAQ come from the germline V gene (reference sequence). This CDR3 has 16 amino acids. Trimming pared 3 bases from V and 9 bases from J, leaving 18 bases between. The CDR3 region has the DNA TGTGCCAGCAGCTTGGGGGATCAGGGGATGGGTTCACCCCTCCACTTT. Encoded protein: CASSLGDQGMGSPLHF.

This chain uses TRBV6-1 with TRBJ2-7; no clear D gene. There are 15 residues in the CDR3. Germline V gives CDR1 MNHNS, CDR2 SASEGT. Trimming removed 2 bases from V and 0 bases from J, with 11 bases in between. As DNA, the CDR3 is TGTGCCAGCAGTGAATTCGTCGCGGACTCCTACGAGCAGTACTTC. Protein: CASSEFVADSYEQYF.